A selection of T cell receptor beta chains follows, all from one sample in a study of regulatory T cells in long-lasting Graves disease. TCRdb reprocessed the multiplex PCR reads via MiXCR and lists one record per CDR3 protein. The sample lists 350,000 to 550,000 distinct CDR3 sequences, roughly 15% seen once, with approximately 15% in the top ten. In addition, the sample was reused for a study of T cells in Graves' hyperthyroidism and ophthalmopathy.

The source material was peripheral blood mononuclear cells (PBMCs), sampled at new diagnosis, from a patient treated with antithyroid drugs. These receptors originate from a woman between 50 and 59 years old with Graves disease. The CDR3 runs from the conserved cysteine through the conserved F or W. The D gene is left open where the match is weak. Size tells how often a clone was seen (once, few, many) or the class of an expanded clone, and some rows leave it out.

j_call,v_call,d_call,clone_size,cdr3_aa,cdr3_nt
TRBJ2-1,TRBV7-9,TRBD2,many,CASSLVGGGRGNEQFF,TGTGCCAGCAGCTTAGTGGGCGGCGGGAGAGGGAATGAGCAGTTCTTC
TRBJ2-3,TRBV30,NA,many,CAHTQRADTQYF,TGTGCCCACACTCAACGGGCAGATACGCAGTATTTT
TRBJ1-4,TRBV7-6,NA,NA,CASSTTANEKLFF,TGTGCCAGCAGCACCACGGCTAATGAAAAACTGTTTTTT
TRBJ1-2,TRBV2,TRBD1,many,CASSVGTDYGYTF,TGTGCCAGCAGCGTCGGGACAGACTATGGCTACACCTTC
TRBJ2-3,TRBV4-1,TRBD2,NA,CASSRRLAGVADTQYF,TGCGCCAGCAGCCGGCGACTAGCGGGAGTCGCAGATACGCAGTATTTT
TRBJ2-1,TRBV5-6,TRBD1,NA,CASSLGRQGHVNEQFF,TGTGCCAGCAGCTTGGGAAGACAGGGTCACGTCAATGAGCAGTTCTTC
TRBJ2-1,TRBV6-9,NA,NA,CASSYGAIVHNEQFF,TGTGCCAGCAGTTACGGGGCTATAGTCCACAATGAGCAGTTCTTC
TRBJ2-7,TRBV28,NA,many,CASHGGELYEQYF,TGTGCCAGCCATGGGGGTGAGCTCTACGAGCAGTACTTC
TRBJ2-3,TRBV20-1,TRBD1,NA,CSASGQGAGTDTQYF,TGCAGTGCTAGCGGACAGGGGGCGGGGACAGATACGCAGTATTTT
TRBJ2-1,TRBV19,NA,NA,CASKGRGIGVNEQFF,TGTGCCAGTAAGGGAAGAGGGATAGGGGTCAATGAGCAGTTCTTC
TRBJ1-1,TRBV11-2,NA,many,CASSLARNTEAFF,TGTGCCAGCAGCTTAGCCAGGAACACTGAAGCTTTCTTT
TRBJ2-3,TRBV3-1,TRBD2,few,CASSQAGLAGDKTDTQYF,TGTGCCAGCAGCCAAGCGGGACTAGCGGGAGACAAGACAGATACGCAGTATTTT
TRBJ2-7,TRBV5-1,TRBD2,many,CASSLASGEFYEQYF,TGCGCCAGCAGCTTGGCTAGCGGAGAATTCTACGAGCAGTACTTC
TRBJ2-1,TRBV29-1,TRBD1,NA,CSARTGSGEQFF,TGCAGCGCCCGGACAGGGTCGGGCGAGCAGTTCTTC
TRBJ2-4,TRBV28,TRBD1,many,CASKDRVVDIQYF,TGTGCCAGCAAAGACAGGGTGGTCGACATTCAGTACTTC
TRBJ2-2,TRBV30,TRBD1,many,CAWATGGNPGELFF,TGTGCCTGGGCGACAGGGGGTAATCCCGGGGAGCTGTTTTTT
TRBJ2-7,TRBV20-1,NA,many,CSATRDPRSYEQYF,TGCAGTGCTACCCGGGACCCTCGCTCCTACGAGCAGTACTTC
TRBJ2-1,TRBV5-1,TRBD2,many,CASRSTGTSFDEQFF,TGCGCCAGCAGGTCGACCGGGACTAGCTTCGATGAGCAGTTCTTC
TRBJ2-5,TRBV13,NA,many,CASSQRSGWRETQYF,TGTGCCAGCAGCCAGCGTTCAGGGTGGAGGGAGACCCAGTACTTC
TRBJ2-7,TRBV7-9,NA,many,CASARGITYEQYF,TGTGCCAGTGCGCGAGGTATTACCTACGAGCAGTACTTC
TRBJ1-1,TRBV5-1,NA,many,CASRDSNTEAFF,TGCGCCAGCAGGGACAGCAACACTGAAGCTTTCTTT
TRBJ2-7,TRBV19,NA,NA,CASSIYSGVF,TGTGCCAGTAGTATCTATTCCGGGGTCTTC
TRBJ2-7,TRBV28,NA,many,CASSLGRGREQYF,TGTGCCAGCAGTTTGGGCAGGGGACGGGAGCAGTACTTC
TRBJ2-5,TRBV20-1,NA,many,CSASGVRLQETQYF,TGCAGTGCTAGTGGCGTGAGGCTCCAAGAGACCCAGTACTTC
TRBJ2-1,TRBV19,NA,NA,CASSIFLSNEQFF,TGTGCCAGTAGTATCTTCCTATCCAATGAGCAGTTCTTC
TRBJ2-3,TRBV12-3/TRBV12-4,NA,many,CASSPRRGIFTDTQYF,TGTGCCAGCAGTCCAAGGAGGGGAATTTTCACAGATACGCAGTATTTT
TRBJ2-7,TRBV29-1,TRBD2,few,CSVETSGRALPGEQYF,TGCAGCGTTGAAACTAGCGGGAGGGCCCTCCCCGGGGAGCAGTACTTC
TRBJ1-5,TRBV5-1,TRBD1,few,CASSPEGTGNSQPQHF,TGCGCCAGCAGCCCGGAGGGGACAGGGAACAGTCAGCCCCAGCATTTT
TRBJ2-1,TRBV28,NA,many,CASRKSRTESHNEQFF,TGTGCCAGCAGAAAATCCCGGACAGAGTCCCACAATGAGCAGTTCTTC
TRBJ1-4,TRBV6-5,NA,NA,CASSYSKLRTNEKLFF,TGTGCCAGCAGTTACTCGAAATTAAGGACTAATGAAAAACTGTTTTTT
TRBJ2-7,TRBV18,NA,many,CASSPPVLGEQYF,TGTGCCAGCTCACCACCGGTTTTAGGCGAGCAGTACTTC
TRBJ2-1,TRBV5-5,TRBD1,many,CASSFGALTGGFNEQFF,TGCGCCAGCAGCTTCGGAGCCTTGACAGGGGGCTTCAATGAGCAGTTCTTC
TRBJ1-4,TRBV7-2,TRBD1,few,CASSSRTGEKLFF,TGTGCCAGCAGCTCGCGGACAGGGGAAAAACTGTTTTTT
TRBJ2-5,TRBV6-2/TRBV6-3,NA,NA,CASSSLASRETQYF,TGTGCCAGCAGTTCCCTGGCGAGTAGAGAGACCCAGTACTTC
TRBJ2-1,TRBV7-9,TRBD2,NA,CASSLTSRPSGSGNEQFF,TGTGCCAGCAGCTTAACCTCCCGGCCTAGCGGGAGCGGCAATGAGCAGTTCTTC
TRBJ2-1,TRBV6-2/TRBV6-3,TRBD2,NA,CASSSGVAGENEQFF,TGTGCCAGCTCCTCAGGGGTAGCGGGAGAAAATGAGCAGTTCTTC
TRBJ2-2,TRBV3-1,NA,many,CASSQVLGVTGELFF,TGTGCCAGCAGCCAAGTTCTGGGAGTAACCGGGGAGCTGTTTTTT